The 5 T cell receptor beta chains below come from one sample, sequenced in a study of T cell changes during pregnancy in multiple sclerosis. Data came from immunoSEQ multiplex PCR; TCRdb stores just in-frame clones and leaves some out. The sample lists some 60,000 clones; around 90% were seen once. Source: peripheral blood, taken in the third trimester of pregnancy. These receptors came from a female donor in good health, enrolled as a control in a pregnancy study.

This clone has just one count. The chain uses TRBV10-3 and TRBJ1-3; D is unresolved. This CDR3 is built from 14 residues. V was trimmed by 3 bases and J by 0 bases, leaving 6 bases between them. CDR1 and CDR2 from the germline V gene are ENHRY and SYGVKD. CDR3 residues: CAISDGSSGNTIYF. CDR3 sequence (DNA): TGTGCCATCAGTGATGGCAGCTCTGGAAACACCATATATTTT.

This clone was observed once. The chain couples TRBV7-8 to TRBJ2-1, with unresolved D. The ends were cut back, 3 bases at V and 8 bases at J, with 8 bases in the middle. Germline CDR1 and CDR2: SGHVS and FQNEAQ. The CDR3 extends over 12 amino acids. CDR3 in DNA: TGTGCCAGCAGCTTGTTTTCAGATGAGCAGTTCTTC. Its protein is CASSLFSDEQFF.

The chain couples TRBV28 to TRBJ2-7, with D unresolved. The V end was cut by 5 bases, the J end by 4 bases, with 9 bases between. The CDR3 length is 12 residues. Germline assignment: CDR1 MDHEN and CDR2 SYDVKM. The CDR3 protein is CASSGFTYEQYF. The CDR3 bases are TGTGCCAGCAGTGGCTTTACATACGAGCAGTACTTC.

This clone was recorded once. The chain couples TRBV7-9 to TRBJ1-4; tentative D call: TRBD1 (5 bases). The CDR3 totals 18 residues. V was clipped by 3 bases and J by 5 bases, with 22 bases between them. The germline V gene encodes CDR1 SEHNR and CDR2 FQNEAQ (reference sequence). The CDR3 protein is CASSFRAPQRDSNEKLFF. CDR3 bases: TGTGCCAGCAGCTTTAGAGCGCCACAGAGGGACTCGAATGAAAAACTGTTTTTT.

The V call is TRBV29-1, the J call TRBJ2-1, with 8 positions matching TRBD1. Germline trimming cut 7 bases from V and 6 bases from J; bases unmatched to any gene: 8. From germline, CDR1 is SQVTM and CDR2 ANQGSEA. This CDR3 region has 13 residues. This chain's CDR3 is CSADRDGSNEQFF. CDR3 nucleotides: TGCAGCGCGGACAGGGATGGGTCCAATGAGCAGTTCTTC.